This entry lists 30 T cell receptor beta chains sequenced from one sample in a study of identical twins. One entry per CDR3 protein, called by TCRdb with MiXCR from the 5' RACE reads. In the table there are some 460,000 distinct CDR3 sequences, more than 13% of which are singletons. These same data were also listed under a study on yellow fever vaccine responses in identical twins.

Sequenced material: CD4+ T cells sorted from blood. These receptors were taken from a woman aged 18-29 years in good health.

V is TRBV18 and J is TRBJ2-2, with D perhaps matching TRBD2 (5 bases). This CDR3 comprises 14 residues. The V gene lost 5 bases and the J gene lost 6 bases, with 13 bases spanning the gap. The germline V gene has CDR1 KGHSH and CDR2 LQKENI. The CDR3 DNA is TGTGCCAGCTCAGGGAGCGGATTGGCCGGGGAGCTGTTTTTT. It specifies CASSGSGLAGELFF.

V is TRBV28 and J is TRBJ2-2; D tentatively reads TRBD1 or TRBD2 (5 bases each). This CDR3 is 13 amino acids long. The V gene lost 4 bases and the J gene lost 4 bases, with 7 bases spanning the gap. Germline assignment: CDR1 MDHEN and CDR2 SYDVKM. The CDR3 region is CASSSGPTGELFF. The CDR3 DNA follows: TGTGCCAGCAGTTCGGGACCCACCGGGGAGCTGTTTTTT.

This chain joins TRBV24-1 and TRBJ1-1, with D perhaps TRBD1 (5 bases). The CDR3 is 16 residues long. The germline V gene encodes CDR1 KGHDR and CDR2 SFDVKD. Deletions cut 3 bases from V and 2 bases from J, with 15 bases between. CDR3 loop: CATSDGDWGGNTEAFF. CDR3 DNA sequence: TGTGCCACCAGTGATGGGGACTGGGGTGGAAACACTGAAGCTTTCTTT.

This clonotype was observed a few times. This rearrangement joins TRBV28 to TRBJ2-1; 9 bases are a match to TRBD1. J gave up 3 bases and V 6 bases, and 3 bases lay outside the gene matches. CDR1 is MDHEN and CDR2 is SYDVKM in the germline V gene. This CDR3 is 14 amino acids long. In DNA form, the CDR3 reads TGTGCCAGCAGGGGGACAGGGCGCTACAATGAGCAGTTCTTC. Encoded protein: CASRGTGRYNEQFF.

The J gene is TRBJ2-4, the V gene TRBV9; D remains ambiguous. The CDR3 runs to 15 residues. The V gene's germline CDR1 is SGDLS and CDR2 YYNGEE. V was clipped by 2 bases and J by 1 base, with 10 bases between them. In DNA form, the CDR3 reads TGTGCCAGCAGCGTTACGACGGGTGCCAAAAACATTCAGTACTTC. Amino acid sequence: CASSVTTGAKNIQYF.

In its sample, this clonotype was seen a few times. V usage is TRBV27 and J usage is TRBJ2-1; 9 bases agree with TRBD2. The CDR3 totals 15 residues. V shed 7 bases and J 8 bases; nucleotides not matched to a gene: 12. The germline V gene has CDR1 MNHEY and CDR2 SMNVEV (reference sequence). DNA of the CDR3: TGTGCCAGCACCACACTGGCGGGAGGGCCACATGAGCAGTTCTTC. This translates into CASTTLAGGPHEQFF.

This clonotype has just a few counts. The chain recombines TRBV12-3 or TRBV12-4 with TRBJ2-1, with D possibly TRBD2 on 7 matching bases. The germline V and J ends were trimmed by 7 bases and 7 bases, with 26 bases remaining between them. This CDR3 is 17 amino acids long. In DNA, the CDR3 is TGTGCCAGCACCCGTACGAGCCCGGGGGGAAGGGGGAATGAGCAGTTCTTC. Translation gives CASTRTSPGGRGNEQFF.

The V gene is TRBV6-2 or TRBV6-3, the J gene TRBJ2-7; 12 nucleotides match TRBD2. Germline CDR1 is MNHEY and CDR2 is SVGEGT. V was pared by 5 bases and J by 5 bases, with 1 base of the junction left unmatched. This CDR3 region has 13 residues. This CDR3 is CASSRLAGDEQYF. In nucleotides, the CDR3 is TGTGCCAGCAGTCGACTAGCGGGAGACGAGCAGTACTTC.

V gene TRBV10-3 combines with J gene TRBJ2-1, with 8 bases lining up with TRBD1. The CDR3 spans 14 residues. Trimming cost V 10 bases and J 7 bases; bases outside gene matches: 12. Germline lookup yields CDR1 ENHRY and CDR2 SYGVKD. CDR3 sequence: CATRTGTGENEQFF. CDR3 bases: TGTGCCACCAGAACCGGGACAGGAGAAAATGAGCAGTTCTTC.

The chain carries TRBV30 and TRBJ1-5, with a possible D match to TRBD1 (5 bases). This CDR3 spans 13 amino acids. The V end was cut by 3 bases, the J end by 3 bases, with 9 bases between. Germline V gives CDR1 GTSNPN, CDR2 SVGIG (reference sequence). CDR3 residues: CAWSTGSNQPQHF. The CDR3 DNA reads as TGTGCCTGGAGCACAGGCTCCAATCAGCCCCAGCATTTT.

This rearrangement joins TRBV3-1 to TRBJ2-5; D is unresolved. V was shortened by 1 base and J by 6 bases, with 12 bases between the two germline ends. Germline CDR1 and CDR2: LGHDT and YNNKEL (reference sequence). This CDR3 is 14 amino acids long. The CDR3 bases are TGTGCCAGCAGCCAAGGACAAACGGTGAAGACCCAGTACTTC. Protein product: CASSQGQTVKTQYF.

This clonotype was detected only a few times. The chain combines TRBV19 with TRBJ2-7, with D unclear. V was trimmed by 2 bases and J by 0 bases, leaving 5 bases between them. CDR3 length equals 13 residues. CDR1 and CDR2 from the germline V gene are LNHDA and SQIVND (reference sequence). This CDR3 is CASSIKVSYEQYF. DNA of the CDR3: TGTGCCAGTAGTATAAAGGTCTCCTACGAGCAGTACTTC.

This chain uses TRBV29-1 with TRBJ2-5; the match to TRBD2 covers 9 bases. The CDR3 loop spans 15 amino acids. Germline values: CDR1 SQVTM, CDR2 ANQGSEA. After removal of 4 bases from V and 5 bases from J, the junction contained 11 bases not matched to a gene. CDR3 sequence reads: CSVVPSAGGGETQYF. In DNA, the CDR3 is TGCAGCGTTGTCCCTTCAGCGGGGGGCGGGGAGACCCAGTACTTC.

This clonotype was detected only a few times. V and J are TRBV7-2 and TRBJ2-7, with D uncertain. The CDR3 spans 13 residues. Trimming left V 1 base short and J 4 bases short, with 8 bases between. The germline CDR1 and CDR2 sequences are SGHTA and FQGNSA. The chain's CDR3 is CASSLGEQYEQYF. The DNA for the CDR3 is TGTGCCAGCAGCTTAGGGGAACAGTACGAGCAGTACTTC.

The chain combines TRBV28 with TRBJ2-1, with D tentatively TRBD1 or TRBD2 (6 bases each). Germline loops: CDR1 MDHEN, CDR2 SYDVKM. The CDR3 covers 15 residues. The V end lost 8 bases, the J end lost 0 bases, and 14 bases lay between the germline ends. Here the CDR3 DNA reads TGTGCCAGCGGGGGGAAGGGGGGCTCCTACAATGAGCAGTTCTTC. It encodes CASGGKGGSYNEQFF.

This clonotype turned up a few times. CDR3 nucleotides: TGCAGTGCTAGAGAAAATGCGGCAGATACGCAGTATTTT. Its translation: CSARENAADTQYF. This sequence joins TRBV20-1 and TRBJ2-3; D unclear. V was clipped by 0 bases and J by 4 bases, with 8 bases between them. Germline V CDR1 and CDR2: DFQATT, SNEGSKA (reference sequence). This CDR3 has 13 amino acids.

The chain uses TRBV6-5 and TRBJ2-5, with D maybe TRBD1 (5 bases). The CDR3 contains 16 residues. V gave up 4 bases and J gave up 0 bases, with 15 bases separating them. The germline CDR1 and CDR2 sequences are MNHEY and SVGAGI. The CDR3, as DNA: TGTGCCAGCAGTTTAAGCCGACAGAGATACCAAGAGACCCAGTACTTC. As protein: CASSLSRQRYQETQYF.

The chain couples TRBV28 to TRBJ2-1; TRBD2 aligns across 7 bases. The germline gives CDR1 MDHEN, CDR2 SYDVKM. The trim removed 6 bases at V and 9 bases at J, leaving 11 bases unmatched. The CDR3 has 14 amino acids. CDR3 nucleotides: TGTGCCAGCAGAGTTTACCTGTCGGGAGGTGAGCAGTTCTTC. As protein: CASRVYLSGGEQFF.

CDR3 residues: CASSLFGTSGNYGYTF. CDR3 DNA: TGTGCCAGCAGTTTATTTGGGACATCCGGGAACTATGGCTACACCTTC. The genes are TRBV27 and TRBJ1-2, with D perhaps TRBD1 (6 bases). The ends were cut back, 1 base at V and 2 bases at J, with 14 bases in the middle. This CDR3 region has 16 residues. Looked up from germline, CDR1 is MNHEY and CDR2 is SMNVEV (reference sequence).

This CDR3 reads CASSVRGGGAEAFF. CDR3 nucleotide sequence: TGTGCCAGCAGTGTCAGGGGGGGAGGCGCTGAAGCTTTCTTT. The chain links TRBV2 to TRBJ1-1, with TRBD1 matching 7 bases. The CDR3 has 14 residues. Unmatched junction bases numbered 8, after V lost 4 bases and J lost 6 bases. CDR1 SNHLY and CDR2 FYNNEI come from the germline V gene.

This clonotype was counted once. Just one base apart from a much larger clone, this may be a read error. V and J are TRBV10-1 and TRBJ2-7; the match to TRBD1 covers 9 bases. This CDR3 is 13 amino acids long. Germline V lookup: CDR1 WNHNN, CDR2 SYGVQD (reference sequence). The CDR3 region is CASRGTGNHDQYF. CDR3 in DNA: TGCGCCAGCAGGGGGACAGGGAACCACGACCAGTACTTC.

This clonotype came up a few times. The J gene is TRBJ2-7, the V gene TRBV21-1; the table gives TRBD2 as D, unverified against the DNA. TRBV21-1 is a pseudogene locus. The CDR3 covers 16 residues. The chain's CDR3 is CASSKGTSGILVEQYF. The CDR3 nucleotides read TGTGCCAGCAGCAAAGGAACTAGCGGGATCCTTGTGGAGCAGTACTTC.

In this sample, this clonotype turned up a few times. The V call is TRBV15, the J call TRBJ2-1, with 9 bases matching TRBD2. The junction had 10 bases not matched to a gene; V was cut back by 0 bases and J by 1 base. Germline lookup yields CDR1 LNHNV and CDR2 YYDKDF (reference sequence). The CDR3 covers 19 residues. CDR3 sequence: CATSRDARAGGQSYNEQFF. CDR3 bases: TGTGCCACCAGCAGAGATGCTCGGGCGGGGGGGCAATCCTACAATGAGCAGTTCTTC.

The CDR3 spells CASSRTGRQETQYF. The CDR3, as DNA: TGTGCCAGCAGTCGGACAGGGAGGCAAGAGACCCAGTACTTC. The V call is TRBV12-3 or TRBV12-4, the J call TRBJ2-5; 8 nucleotides agree with TRBD1. V lost 5 bases and J lost 2; bases outside the gene matches: 4. The CDR3 runs to 14 residues.

V is TRBV6-2 or TRBV6-3 and J is TRBJ2-5, with D possibly being TRBD2 (6 bases). This CDR3 spans 12 amino acids. The V gene lost 6 bases and the J gene lost 8 bases, with 13 bases spanning the gap. CDR1 and CDR2 (germline): MNHEY, SVGEGT. The DNA of the CDR3 is TGTGCCAGCAGCCCCCGGCGGGGCACCCAGTACTTC. Amino acid sequence: CASSPRRGTQYF.

The chain employs TRBV7-9 and TRBJ2-7; D remains unclear. The germline V and J ends were trimmed by 2 bases and 6 bases, with 14 bases remaining between them. The CDR3 is made up of 14 amino acids. In germline, CDR1 is SEHNR, CDR2 FQNEAQ (reference sequence). Written as DNA, the CDR3 is TGTGCCAGCAGCTTAATGAAGGGAAGTGGCGAGCAGTACTTC. Translating it yields CASSLMKGSGEQYF.

This chain connects TRBV20-1 to TRBJ2-3, with 10 bases matching TRBD2. CDR3 length: 17 amino acids. Germline V gene data show CDR1 as DFQATT and CDR2 as SNEGSKA (reference sequence). Trimming removed 3 bases from V and 2 bases from J; junction bases left unmatched: 11. In DNA form, the CDR3 reads TGCAGTGCTAGGAGAGCGACTAGCGGGTCGGTCACAGATACGCAGTATTTT. This translates into CSARRATSGSVTDTQYF.

This clonotype has a count of ten or more. The chain carries TRBV20-1 and TRBJ2-5, with D unresolved. This CDR3 is 11 amino acids long. V was clipped by 3 bases and J by 5 bases, with 7 bases between them. Germline V gene data show CDR1 as DFQATT and CDR2 as SNEGSKA (reference sequence). CDR3 coding DNA: TGCAGTGCTAGGGGTGGGGAGACCCAGTACTTC. Translated: CSARGGETQYF.

This clonotype was observed a handful of times. J is TRBJ2-1 and V is TRBV3-1; 8 bases are shared with TRBD2. V trimming: 5 bases; J trimming: 2 bases; junction bases outside the gene matches: 8. Per the germline V gene, CDR1 is LGHDT and CDR2 is YNNKEL (reference sequence). There are 16 residues in the CDR3. CDR3 nucleotides: TGTGCCAGCAGCACACAAGGACTAGCCGCCTACAATGAGCAGTTCTTC. It translates to CASSTQGLAAYNEQFF.

This chain connects TRBV6-2 or TRBV6-3 to TRBJ1-2; D is unclear. Trimming shortened V by 6 bases and J by 6 bases, and 14 bases separated the two germline ends. This CDR3 is built from 13 residues. Germline assignment: CDR1 MNHEY and CDR2 SVGEGT. CDR3 DNA sequence: TGTGCCAGCAGGGCGATGCGCGGAGATGGCTACACCTTC. Translating it yields CASRAMRGDGYTF.